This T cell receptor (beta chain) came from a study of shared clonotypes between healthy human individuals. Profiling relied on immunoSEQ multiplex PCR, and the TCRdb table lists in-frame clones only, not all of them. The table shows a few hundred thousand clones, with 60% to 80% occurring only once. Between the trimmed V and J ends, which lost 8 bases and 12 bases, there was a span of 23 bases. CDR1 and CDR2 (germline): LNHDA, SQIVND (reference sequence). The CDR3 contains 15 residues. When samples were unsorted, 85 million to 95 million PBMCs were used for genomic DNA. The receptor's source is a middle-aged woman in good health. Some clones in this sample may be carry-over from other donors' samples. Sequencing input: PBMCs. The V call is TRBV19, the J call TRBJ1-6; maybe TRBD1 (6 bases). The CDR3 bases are TGTGCCAGTCGTCCTACGAGCTTACAGGGAAGACCCCTCCACTTT. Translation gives CASRPTSLQGRPLHF.